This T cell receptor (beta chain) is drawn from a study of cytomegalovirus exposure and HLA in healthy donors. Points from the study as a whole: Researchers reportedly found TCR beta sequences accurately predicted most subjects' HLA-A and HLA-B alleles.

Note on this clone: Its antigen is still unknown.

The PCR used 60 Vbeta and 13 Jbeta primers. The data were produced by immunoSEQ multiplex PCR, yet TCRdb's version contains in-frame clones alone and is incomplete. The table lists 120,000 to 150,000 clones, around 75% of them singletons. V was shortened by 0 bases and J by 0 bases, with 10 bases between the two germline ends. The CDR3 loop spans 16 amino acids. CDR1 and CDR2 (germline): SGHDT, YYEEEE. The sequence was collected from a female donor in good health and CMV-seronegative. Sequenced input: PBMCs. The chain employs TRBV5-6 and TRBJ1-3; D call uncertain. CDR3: CASSLGRRSSGNTIYF. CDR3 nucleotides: TGTGCCAGCAGCTTGGGCCGTAGGAGCTCTGGAAACACCATATATTTT. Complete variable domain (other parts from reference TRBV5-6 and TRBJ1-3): DAGVTQSPTHLIKTRGQQVTLRCSPKSGHDTVSWYQQALGQGPQFIFQYYEEEERQRGNFPDRFSGHQFPNYSSELNVNALLLGDSALYLCASSLGRRSSGNTIYFGEGSWLTVV.